The TCR beta chain under discussion was sequenced for a study of T cells in localized non-small cell lung cancer. Study findings and constraints: Uninvolved nearby lung showed the greatest T cell clonality, exceeding that found in tumor. Within adjacent lung there appeared a median around 57 of the top 100 tumor clones.

Assay: immunoSEQ multiplex PCR; the TCRdb copy retains only in-frame clones and omits some. The data show some 20,000 clones, with 65% to 90% seen just once and about 4.5% held by the top ten. Note on this clone: Antigen unknown.

Germline CDR1 and CDR2: MNHEY and SMNVEV (reference sequence). The CDR3 extends over 15 amino acids. V gave up 5 bases and J gave up 7 bases; unmatched junction bases: 10. The starting material was peripheral blood, obtained before any cancer treatment. The origin of this receptor is a man aged 35 to 69 with stage I lung adenocarcinoma. The chain carries TRBV27 and TRBJ2-1; TRBD2 aligns across 8 bases. The CDR3 protein is CASSAAGGRGNEQFF. CDR3 DNA: TGTGCCAGCAGTGCCGCGGGGGGTAGGGGAAATGAGCAGTTCTTC.